Listed below are T cell receptor beta chains from one sample, sequenced in a study of Ad26.COV2.S vaccination and SARS-CoV-2 variants. TCRdb's table, derived via immunoSEQ multiplex PCR, lists solely in-frame clones and lacks some. The sample consists of 410,000 or so clones, 92% of them appearing once. The starting material was peripheral blood, obtained in a trial of Ad26.COV2.S vaccine versus placebo. These receptors originate from a person between 18 and 60 years old who received the Ad26.COV2.S COVID-19 vaccine or a placebo. Both conserved end residues are part of each CDR3. Fields, in order: V gene, D gene, J gene, CDR3 length, clone size, CDR3 DNA, CDR3 protein. A D gene is named only where the DNA matches it firmly. Clone size, where shown, is once, few, many, or a class for clones that have expanded.

V gene: TRBV5-4
D gene: .
J gene: TRBJ2-7
CDR3 length: 14
clone size: .
CDR3 DNA: TGTGCCAGCAGCTTGGGGGACAACTCCTACGAGCAGTACTTC
CDR3 protein: CASSLGDNSYEQYF

V gene: TRBV5-1
D gene: TRBD1
J gene: TRBJ1-4
CDR3 length: 14
clone size: .
CDR3 DNA: TGCGCCAGCAGCAGGGACAGCCGGGATGAAAAACTGTTTTTT
CDR3 protein: CASSRDSRDEKLFF

V gene: TRBV18
D gene: .
J gene: TRBJ2-5
CDR3 length: 14
clone size: .
CDR3 DNA: TGTGCCAGCTCACCAAGTAACAGCGCAGAGACCCAGTACTTC
CDR3 protein: CASSPSNSAETQYF

V gene: TRBV30
D gene: .
J gene: TRBJ2-7
CDR3 length: 14
clone size: .
CDR3 DNA: TGTGCCTGGAGTCTCAGGGAAGGGCCTTGGGAGCAGTACTTC
CDR3 protein: CAWSLREGPWEQYF

V gene: TRBV5-6
D gene: .
J gene: TRBJ2-2
CDR3 length: 16
clone size: once
CDR3 DNA: TGTGCCAGCAGCTTGATCGAGGGGCTGAACACCGGGGAGCTGTTTTTT
CDR3 protein: CASSLIEGLNTGELFF

V gene: TRBV29-1
D gene: .
J gene: TRBJ2-7
CDR3 length: 13
clone size: .
CDR3 DNA: TGCAGCGTTGAAACGGGCTACTCCTACGAGCAGTACTTC
CDR3 protein: CSVETGYSYEQYF

V gene: TRBV7-9
D gene: TRBD2
J gene: TRBJ2-3
CDR3 length: 15
clone size: .
CDR3 DNA: TGTGCCAGCAGCTTATTGGGGACTAGCTCAGATACGCAGTATTTT
CDR3 protein: CASSLLGTSSDTQYF

V gene: TRBV7-9
D gene: .
J gene: TRBJ1-6
CDR3 length: 14
clone size: few
CDR3 DNA: TGTGCCAGCAGCTTGGCCGGGACCAATTCACCCCTCCACTTT
CDR3 protein: CASSLAGTNSPLHF

V gene: TRBV7-2
D gene: .
J gene: TRBJ2-7
CDR3 length: 17
clone size: .
CDR3 DNA: TGTGCCAGCAGCGGATCCACAGGGTTTACCTCCCCGTACGAGCAGTACTTC
CDR3 protein: CASSGSTGFTSPYEQYF

V gene: TRBV7-2
D gene: .
J gene: TRBJ2-1
CDR3 length: 16
clone size: few
CDR3 DNA: TGTGCCAGCAGCTTAGTGGCAGGGGGGTTAATCGATGAGCAGTTCTTC
CDR3 protein: CASSLVAGGLIDEQFF

V gene: TRBV28
D gene: .
J gene: TRBJ1-2
CDR3 length: 15
clone size: .
CDR3 DNA: TGTGCCAGCAGTTCTCCTGCAGGCGGGGACTATGGCTACACCTTC
CDR3 protein: CASSSPAGGDYGYTF

V gene: TRBV7-2
D gene: .
J gene: TRBJ2-1
CDR3 length: 15
clone size: .
CDR3 DNA: TGTGCCAGCAGCTTAGATTCTAGAACTTTAAATGAGCAGTTCTTC
CDR3 protein: CASSLDSRTLNEQFF

V gene: TRBV29-1
D gene: .
J gene: TRBJ2-1
CDR3 length: 14
clone size: once
CDR3 DNA: TGCAGCGTTGATTTACGGCTAGCGTATAATGAGCAGTTCTTC
CDR3 protein: CSVDLRLAYNEQFF

V gene: TRBV28
D gene: .
J gene: TRBJ1-4
CDR3 length: 16
clone size: .
CDR3 DNA: TGTGCCAGCAGTACTCCCACACTGAGGGCTAATGAAAAACTGTTTTTT
CDR3 protein: CASSTPTLRANEKLFF

V gene: TRBV7-8
D gene: .
J gene: TRBJ1-5
CDR3 length: 13
clone size: .
CDR3 DNA: TGTGCCAGCAGCTTCTCGGTACCGGAGCCCCAGCATTTT
CDR3 protein: CASSFSVPEPQHF

V gene: TRBV5-1
D gene: .
J gene: TRBJ2-5
CDR3 length: 12
clone size: .
CDR3 DNA: TGCGCCAGCAGCTCCCCCCAAGAGACCCAGTACTTC
CDR3 protein: CASSSPQETQYF

V gene: TRBV5-1
D gene: .
J gene: TRBJ2-2
CDR3 length: 16
clone size: .
CDR3 DNA: TGCGCCAGCAGCTTGGTAGCAGATCGAAACACCGGGGAGCTGTTTTTT
CDR3 protein: CASSLVADRNTGELFF